This T cell receptor (beta chain) was identified during a study of cytomegalovirus exposure and HLA in healthy donors. In the PCR, 60 Vbeta and 13 Jbeta primers were used. Study processing details: About 12 million of the about 80 million unique TCR beta chains counted in a later analysis were shared. The method was immunoSEQ multiplex PCR; TCRdb's version includes in-frame clones alone and lacks a portion of them. V, J and clone size were drawn from that table, and D and trimming were deduced from the DNA. This table has 180,000 or so clones, over 60% appearing once. V shed 8 bases and J shed 2 bases, with 12 bases lying between them. This CDR3 comprises 14 residues. The germline gives CDR1 LNHDA, CDR2 SQIVND (reference sequence).

The sample comprised PBMCs. This sequence was found in a man between 45 and 60 years old in good health and CMV-seropositive. V and J are TRBV19 and TRBJ2-2; TRBD1 might be the D (6 bases). CDR3 sequence (DNA): TGTGCCAGTGGACAGACTCTCAACACCGGGGAGCTGTTTTTT. This encodes CASGQTLNTGELFF.